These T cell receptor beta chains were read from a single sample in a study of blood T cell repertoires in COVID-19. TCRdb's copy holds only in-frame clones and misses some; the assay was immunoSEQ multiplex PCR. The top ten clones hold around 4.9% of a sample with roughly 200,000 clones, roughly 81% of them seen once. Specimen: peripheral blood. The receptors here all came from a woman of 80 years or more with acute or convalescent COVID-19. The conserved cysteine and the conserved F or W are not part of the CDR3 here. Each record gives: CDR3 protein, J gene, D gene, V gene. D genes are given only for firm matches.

CDR3 protein: ASSLGRQGTNTQY
J gene: TRBJ2-3
D gene: .
V gene: TRBV7-2

CDR3 protein: ASQGQGATNTEAF
J gene: TRBJ1-1
D gene: TRBD1
V gene: TRBV19

CDR3 protein: ATSPGSYNSPLH
J gene: TRBJ1-6
D gene: .
V gene: TRBV15

CDR3 protein: ASSPSGRAYNEQF
J gene: TRBJ2-1
D gene: TRBD2
V gene: TRBV4-1

CDR3 protein: ASSGAVPNEKLF
J gene: TRBJ1-4
D gene: .
V gene: TRBV28

CDR3 protein: ASSTPQNTEAF
J gene: TRBJ1-1
D gene: .
V gene: TRBV7-8

CDR3 protein: ASSFQGYEQY
J gene: TRBJ2-7
D gene: .
V gene: TRBV12-3/TRBV12-4

CDR3 protein: ASSGTGNYGYT
J gene: TRBJ1-2
D gene: TRBD1
V gene: TRBV5-6

CDR3 protein: ASNIPLAGGFKQF
J gene: TRBJ2-1
D gene: TRBD2
V gene: TRBV28

CDR3 protein: ASSLGTVSNQPQH
J gene: TRBJ1-5
D gene: .
V gene: TRBV5-1

CDR3 protein: AIRRDMNTEAF
J gene: TRBJ1-1
D gene: .
V gene: TRBV10-3

CDR3 protein: ASSIGDREISGYT
J gene: TRBJ1-2
D gene: TRBD1
V gene: TRBV7-8

CDR3 protein: AWSPHRGYEQY
J gene: TRBJ2-7
D gene: .
V gene: TRBV30

CDR3 protein: AWSGTGDTEAF
J gene: TRBJ1-1
D gene: TRBD1
V gene: TRBV30

CDR3 protein: ASRIQNTEAF
J gene: TRBJ1-1
D gene: .
V gene: TRBV28

CDR3 protein: ASSQVRLAGQETQY
J gene: TRBJ2-5
D gene: TRBD2
V gene: TRBV3-1/TRBV3-2

CDR3 protein: ASSPRGIHPNTGELF
J gene: TRBJ2-2
D gene: .
V gene: TRBV19

CDR3 protein: ASSRGTDPSTDTQY
J gene: TRBJ2-3
D gene: TRBD1
V gene: TRBV4-2

CDR3 protein: ASSPHSPGLAGGYTDTQY
J gene: TRBJ2-3
D gene: TRBD2
V gene: TRBV7-3

CDR3 protein: ASSLAWQDGYT
J gene: TRBJ1-2
D gene: .
V gene: TRBV7-2

CDR3 protein: ATSGDRGTGELF
J gene: TRBJ2-2
D gene: TRBD1
V gene: TRBV15

CDR3 protein: ATSREGGSGTQY
J gene: TRBJ2-5
D gene: .
V gene: TRBV15

CDR3 protein: ASSYIQGSKGYT
J gene: TRBJ1-2
D gene: TRBD1
V gene: TRBV2

CDR3 protein: ASSRDFPQEF
J gene: TRBJ2-1
D gene: .
V gene: TRBV7-9

CDR3 protein: ASSGGVEQY
J gene: TRBJ2-7
D gene: .
V gene: TRBV2

CDR3 protein: ASRSSGRANEQY
J gene: TRBJ2-7
D gene: TRBD2
V gene: TRBV10-2

CDR3 protein: ASSQVGGRDYEQY
J gene: TRBJ2-7
D gene: TRBD2
V gene: TRBV4-3

CDR3 protein: SVAWTGGGEAF
J gene: TRBJ1-1
D gene: .
V gene: TRBV29-1

CDR3 protein: ASFRGSGATDTQY
J gene: TRBJ2-3
D gene: TRBD2
V gene: TRBV5-1

CDR3 protein: ASSIEEQPQH
J gene: TRBJ1-5
D gene: .
V gene: TRBV19

CDR3 protein: ASSPRGAAATAF
J gene: TRBJ1-1
D gene: .
V gene: TRBV7-2

CDR3 protein: SVEDWSGGTEAF
J gene: TRBJ1-1
D gene: .
V gene: TRBV29-1

CDR3 protein: ASSLGGPSTDTQY
J gene: TRBJ2-3
D gene: .
V gene: TRBV5-5

CDR3 protein: AWTPGQGYYEQY
J gene: TRBJ2-7
D gene: TRBD1
V gene: TRBV30

CDR3 protein: ASKRDQGAGQPQH
J gene: TRBJ1-5
D gene: TRBD1
V gene: TRBV6-5

CDR3 protein: ASSPGQVNTEAF
J gene: TRBJ1-1
D gene: TRBD1
V gene: TRBV7-2

CDR3 protein: AISVTGQGTEKLF
J gene: TRBJ1-4
D gene: TRBD1
V gene: TRBV10-3

CDR3 protein: ASSTRGGATEAF
J gene: TRBJ1-1
D gene: .
V gene: TRBV11-2

CDR3 protein: ASNREWVTDTQY
J gene: TRBJ2-3
D gene: .
V gene: TRBV7-8

CDR3 protein: ASSADSRNQPQH
J gene: TRBJ1-5
D gene: .
V gene: TRBV19

CDR3 protein: ASSLTGLGSYEQY
J gene: TRBJ2-7
D gene: .
V gene: TRBV27

CDR3 protein: AIRQTGEETQY
J gene: TRBJ2-5
D gene: TRBD1
V gene: TRBV10-3

CDR3 protein: ASTKIRDRGYGYT
J gene: TRBJ1-2
D gene: TRBD1
V gene: TRBV7-9